Sequencing of this T cell receptor beta chain was carried out in a study of cytomegalovirus exposure and HLA in healthy donors. From germline, CDR1 is MNHNS and CDR2 SASEGT. V was clipped by 0 bases and J by 0 bases, with 4 bases between them. The CDR3 contains 14 residues. General study results and limits: Analysis performed later showed TCR beta chains linked to HLA being more clonally expanded than equally common others. A missense variant in DCLRE1C was later tied to TCR beta V- and J-gene trimming. Associated with cytomegalovirus, according to the listing, were some 150 TCR beta chains.

The PCR was carried out with 60 Vbeta primers and 13 Jbeta primers. The method was immunoSEQ multiplex PCR; TCRdb's version includes in-frame clones alone and lacks a portion of them. This table holds about 120,000 clones, approximately 80% found once. A remark on this clone: Its antigen is not known.

J is TRBJ2-3 and V is TRBV6-1; no clear D. Sequencing was done on a sample of PBMCs. This sequence was found in a woman younger than 30 in good health and CMV-seronegative. The CDR3 bases are TGTGCCAGCAGTGAAGCACTGAGCACAGATACGCAGTATTTT. This codes for CASSEALSTDTQYF.